Below, one T cell receptor (beta chain) is given with its context. Authors' methods: Estimates of nucleated cell counts were drawn from the amplification of reference gene primers. Profiled with immunoSEQ multiplex PCR; TCRdb holds only in-frame clones, not every one. The V and J calls and clone size come from that table; D and trimming were worked out from the DNA. The data show some 80,000 clones, around 84% seen once. These data come from a study of blood T cell repertoires in COVID-19. Whole-study context: The United States, Italy and Spain were the sources of the acute and convalescent COVID-19 samples. In each case, the material was cDNA or gDNA derived from T cells, B-cell-depleted T cells, or PBMCs.

CDR1 and CDR2 from the germline V gene are SGHKS and YYEKEE (reference sequence). The J segment lost 4 bases and the V segment lost 1 base, leaving 7 bases of the junction unmatched. The CDR3 runs 16 residues. The genes are TRBV5-5 and TRBJ2-1, with 8 positions matching TRBD2. The sequenced sample was peripheral blood. The TCR originated in a woman in her sixties or seventies with acute or convalescent COVID-19. The DNA of the CDR3 is TGTGCCAGCAGCTTGACTCTGACTAGCGAGTACAATGAGCAGTTCTTC. This sequence encodes CASSLTLTSEYNEQFF.